The present TCR beta chain was sequenced within a study of shared clonotypes between healthy human individuals. Study background: Three plates were used per donor for CD4 naive, three for CD4 memory, two for CD8 naive and one for CD8 memory. Study results and limitations: Rarefaction showed sorted-subset sequencing was incomplete despite large depth.

Germline CDR1 reads SGHVS; CDR2 reads FQNEAQ. V dropped 4 bases and J dropped 4 bases, with 7 bases sitting between them. The CDR3 has 13 amino acids. Turning to this clone: Its antigen is not identified.

Original handling: There were no quality scores in the junction-only immunoSEQ sequences, so filtering differed. Sequencing used immunoSEQ multiplex PCR; TCRdb keeps in-frame clones, though not all of them. V and J calls and clone size are copied from that table; D and trimming were computed from the DNA. The table includes about 1,500,000 clones, about 96% detected once. V and J are TRBV7-8 and TRBJ2-2; D unresolved. The TCR was taken from a man younger than 40 in good health. The specimen was naive CD4+ T cells sorted from blood. Regarding subset: CD45RA+ positively selected. The chain's CDR3 is CASSYSSTGELFF. The CDR3 DNA sequence: TGTGCCAGCAGCTATTCGAGCACCGGGGAGCTGTTTTTT.